Each of the 25 T cell receptor beta chains below was sequenced from the same sample in a study of PD-L1 blockade in urothelial cancer. Produced via immunoSEQ multiplex PCR; TCRdb's table is partial and in-frame only. Altogether almost 90,000 clones are present, less than 90% being singletons, with the ten largest covering around 2.1%. This sample's time point: pretreatment peripheral blood. The sample was PBMCs, taken around atezolizumab (anti-PD-L1) treatment. These receptor sequences come from a man aged 55 to 70 with urothelial cancer.

The chain has TRBV6-6 and TRBJ2-7; weak D call: TRBD2 (6 bases). Trimming cost V 2 bases and J 1 base, with 9 bases left between them. The CDR3 runs 14 residues. Germline V gene data show CDR1 as MNHNY and CDR2 as SVGAGI (reference sequence). The CDR3 loop reads CASSYGRGSYEQYF. The DNA of the CDR3 is TGTGCCAGCAGTTACGGGCGGGGTTCCTACGAGCAGTACTTC.

V usage is TRBV7-2 and J usage is TRBJ1-2, with a weak D call TRBD1 (6 bases). This CDR3 is built from 15 residues. Trimming left V 5 bases short and J 6 bases short, with 19 bases between. CDR1 SGHTA and CDR2 FQGNSA come from the germline V gene. In DNA form, the CDR3 reads TGTGCCAGCAGCGCAGGGGCGGGGGTCCTCAATGGCTACACCTTC. Amino acids: CASSAGAGVLNGYTF. Together with reference TRBV7-2 and TRBJ1-2, the CDR3 gives the full variable domain: GAGVSQSPSNKVTEKGKDVELRCDPISGHTALYWYRQSLGQGLEFLIYFQGNSAPDKSGLPSDRFSAERTGGSVSTLTIQRTQQEDSAVYLCASSAGAGVLNGYTFGSGTRLTVV.

The chain recombines TRBV12-5 with TRBJ2-7, with a possible D match to TRBD1 (5 bases). V shed 3 bases and J shed 0 bases, with 12 bases lying between them. The CDR3 runs 15 residues. Germline loops: CDR1 LGHNT, CDR2 FRNRAP. The CDR3, as DNA: TGTGCTAGTGGTTTAGAAGGGGTCGGCTCCTACGAGCAGTACTTC. Translated: CASGLEGVGSYEQYF.

V is TRBV19 and J is TRBJ2-3; 8 nucleotides agree with TRBD2. J lost 6 bases, V lost 4 bases, and 9 bases had no gene match. The CDR3 has 15 amino acids. Germline CDR1 and CDR2: LNHDA and SQIVND (reference sequence). CDR3 DNA sequence: TGTGCCAGTAGTAGCGGGGGGCCAAGCAAGGATACGCAGTATTTT. Its protein product is CASSSGGPSKDTQYF.

This chain uses TRBV29-1 with TRBJ2-1, with TRBD2 identical over 15 bases. The CDR3 has 15 residues. Trimming removed 7 bases from V and 5 bases from J; junction bases left unmatched: 6. Germline assignment: CDR1 SQVTM and CDR2 ANQGSEA. CDR3 coding DNA: TGCAGCGGGACTAGCGGGGGGGGCCGAAACAATGAGCAGTTCTTC. Translated, it gives CSGTSGGGRNNEQFF.

V gene TRBV6-5 combines with J gene TRBJ1-5; D gene uncertain. The germline V gene has CDR1 MNHEY and CDR2 SVGAGI. Between the trimmed V and J ends, which lost 0 bases and 3 bases, there was a span of 9 bases. This CDR3 has 15 residues. The CDR3 nucleotides read TGTGCCAGCAGTTACTCAGCCAGGTTCAATCAGCCCCAGCATTTT. It specifies CASSYSARFNQPQHF.

The J gene is TRBJ2-7, the V gene TRBV29-1; possibly TRBD1 for D (6 bases). The CDR3 sequence is 13 residues long. Germline V gene sequence: CDR1 SQVTM, CDR2 ANQGSEA. V lost 5 bases, J lost 2 bases, and 13 bases lay in between. CDR3 sequence: CSVRPGAAYEQYF. The CDR3 DNA reads as TGCAGCGTTCGGCCAGGGGCCGCCTACGAGCAGTACTTC.

J is TRBJ2-2 and V is TRBV29-1; the D is unclear. The CDR3 is made up of 14 amino acids. Trimming removed 3 bases at V and 1 base at J, with 9 bases between. Germline lookup yields CDR1 SQVTM and CDR2 ANQGSEA. CDR3 loop: CSVDKAGNTGELFF. Here the CDR3 DNA reads TGCAGCGTTGATAAGGCAGGGAACACCGGGGAGCTGTTTTTT.

The rearrangement uses TRBV7-3 and TRBJ2-3; TRBD2 aligns across 11 bases. Losses at the gene ends were 0 bases for V and 4 bases for J; bases not matched to a gene: 6. The CDR3 runs to 17 residues. The V gene's germline CDR1 is SGHTA and CDR2 FQGTGA. DNA of the CDR3: TGTGCCAGCAGCTTAACCCTCTTAGCGGGGGGGGCAGATACGCAGTATTTT. Encoded protein: CASSLTLLAGGADTQYF.

This clone was seen only a few times. This sequence joins TRBV7-9 and TRBJ1-2, with D maybe TRBD1 (5 bases). Trimming removed 4 bases at V and 0 bases at J, with 15 bases between. This CDR3 is 16 amino acids long. Per germline, CDR1 SEHNR and CDR2 FQNEAQ (reference sequence). In DNA, the CDR3 is TGTGCCAGCAGCTCCGGGCCCGCAGGGTCTAACTATGGCTACACCTTC. Amino acid sequence: CASSSGPAGSNYGYTF. Together with reference TRBV7-9 and TRBJ1-2, the CDR3 gives the full variable domain: DTGVSQNPRHKITKRGQNVTFRCDPISEHNRLYWYRQTLGQGPEFLTYFQNEAQLEKSRLLSDRFSAERPKGSFSTLEIQRTEQGDSAMYLCASSSGPAGSNYGYTFGSGTRLTVV.

The CDR3 DNA reads as TGCGCCAGCAGCTTGTTCGGGGATGGAGATGGAGAGACCCAGTACTTC. Amino acid sequence: CASSLFGDGDGETQYF. The gene calls are TRBV5-1 and TRBJ2-5, with a tentative D call TRBD2 (5 bases). This CDR3 comprises 16 residues. From germline, CDR1 is SGHRS and CDR2 YFSETQ. V was cut by 1 base and J by 4 bases, with 17 bases left in between. The complete variable domain, with remaining parts taken from reference TRBV5-1 and TRBJ2-5, reads KAGVTQTPRYLIKTRGQQVTLSCSPISGHRSVSWYQQTPGQGLQFLFEYFSETQRNKGNFPGRFSGRQFSNSRSEMNVSTLELGDSALYLCASSLFGDGDGETQYFGPGTRLLVL.

V usage is TRBV5-6 and J usage is TRBJ2-5; 10 bases map to TRBD2. This CDR3 contains 17 residues. The trim removed 1 base at V and 5 bases at J, leaving 11 bases unmatched. Germline V lookup: CDR1 SGHDT, CDR2 YYEEEE. CDR3 residues: CASSLRLAGARLETQYF. The CDR3 DNA reads as TGTGCCAGCAGCTTGCGGCTAGCGGGGGCGCGGTTGGAGACCCAGTACTTC.

The count of this clone is one. The chain carries TRBV9 and TRBJ2-5, with 12 positions matching TRBD2. J lost 2 bases, V lost 3 bases, and 5 bases had no gene match. The CDR3 loop spans 16 amino acids. CDR1 is SGDLS, CDR2 YYNGEE, per germline. CDR3 nucleotides: TGTGCCAGCAGCGGCCCTAGCGGGGGGGATCAAGAGACCCAGTACTTC. Translating it yields CASSGPSGGDQETQYF.

This chain links TRBV4-1 with TRBJ2-4; no reliable D call. The CDR3 is 17 amino acids. V was trimmed by 0 bases and J by 0 bases, leaving 12 bases between them. Germline CDR1 is MGHRA and CDR2 is YSYEKL. The CDR3 reads CASSQDSVSLAKNIQYF. The DNA of the CDR3 is TGCGCCAGCAGCCAAGATTCGGTATCGCTAGCCAAAAACATTCAGTACTTC.

This clone was picked up a small number of times. The junction shows a germline mismatch at one end, possibly a read error. The V gene is TRBV4-1, the J gene TRBJ2-7; D is ambiguous. Looked up from germline, CDR1 is MGHRA and CDR2 is YSYEKL. The CDR3 sequence is 9 residues long. CDR3 region: CASSQHPPF. In DNA form, the CDR3 reads TGCGCCAGCAGCCAACATCCCCCATTC.

The chain is built from TRBV29-1 and TRBJ2-5, with 9 positions matching TRBD1. In germline, CDR1 is SQVTM, CDR2 ANQGSEA. The V and J ends lost 7 bases and 3 bases, in that order; junction bases with no gene match: 9. This CDR3 comprises 14 residues. CDR3 protein: CSDIPTGGKETQYF. The CDR3 DNA sequence: TGCAGCGACATCCCCACAGGGGGCAAAGAGACCCAGTACTTC. The full variable domain, completed using reference TRBV29-1 and TRBJ2-5, is SAVISQKPSRDICQRGTSLTIQCQVDSQVTMMFWYRQQPGQSLTLIATANQGSEATYESGFVIDKFPISRPNLTFSTLTVSNMSPEDSSIYLCSDIPTGGKETQYFGPGTRLLVL.

The chain couples TRBV18 to TRBJ1-6, with a weak D call TRBD1 (6 bases). Trimming removed 3 bases from V and 5 bases from J, with 11 bases in between. The CDR3 spans 15 residues. Germline-derived CDR1 and CDR2 are KGHSH and LQKENI. For the CDR3, the DNA is TGTGCCAGCTCACCCGGGGGGCCTAATAATTCACCCCTCCACTTT. Translating gives CASSPGGPNNSPLHF.

V is TRBV5-4 and J is TRBJ1-4; 8 nucleotides match TRBD1. The CDR3 runs to 16 residues. Germline loops: CDR1 SGHNT, CDR2 YYREEE (reference sequence). V lost 0 bases, J lost 8 bases, and 9 bases stayed unmatched. CDR3 protein: CASSLVPGGAGEKLFF. In nucleotides, the CDR3 is TGTGCCAGCAGCTTGGTTCCAGGGGGCGCGGGAGAAAAACTGTTTTTT.

The J gene is TRBJ2-2, the V gene TRBV19, with 13 bases lining up with TRBD2. After removal of 1 base from V and 4 bases from J, the junction contained 12 bases not matched to a gene. Germline-derived CDR1 and CDR2 are LNHDA and SQIVND (reference sequence). CDR3 length: 20 residues. CDR3 in DNA: TGTGCCAGTAGTATAGTTGTGGGTGGACTAGCGGGAGCGAGCACCGGGGAGCTGTTTTTT. Amino acids: CASSIVVGGLAGASTGELFF.

This clone appeared a single time. J is TRBJ1-5 and V is TRBV28, with D unclear. The V gene's germline CDR1 is MDHEN and CDR2 SYDVKM. The ends were cut back, 2 bases at V and 10 bases at J, with 9 bases in the middle. This CDR3 is 12 amino acids long. CDR3 DNA sequence: TGTGCCAGCAGTTTACAGGTTAAACCCCAGCATTTT. Encoded protein: CASSLQVKPQHF.

The chain couples TRBV5-1 to TRBJ1-1, with TRBD1 matching over 7 bases. The trim removed 4 bases at V and 1 base at J, leaving 10 bases unmatched. The CDR3 is made up of 16 amino acids. The V gene's germline CDR1 is SGHRS and CDR2 YFSETQ. The CDR3 is CASSPTGRNRNTEAFF. CDR3 DNA sequence: TGCGCCAGCAGCCCGACAGGGCGGAATAGGAACACTGAAGCTTTCTTT.

The chain is built from TRBV28 and TRBJ2-7; the D gene is possibly TRBD2 (6 bases). The ends were cut back, 3 bases at V and 6 bases at J, with 15 bases in the middle. The CDR3 extends over 14 amino acids. Germline V gene sequence: CDR1 MDHEN, CDR2 SYDVKM. CDR3 in amino acids: CASSFQRARGEQYF. The CDR3, as DNA: TGTGCCAGCAGTTTTCAGCGGGCTCGAGGCGAGCAGTACTTC.

V gene TRBV19 combines with J gene TRBJ2-7; the D gene is possibly TRBD2 (6 bases). The germline V gene encodes CDR1 LNHDA and CDR2 SQIVND (reference sequence). With 3 bases removed from V and 7 bases from J, the gap between germline ends came to 16 bases. The length of the CDR3 is 14 residues. Here the CDR3 DNA reads TGTGCCAGTAGTATCGTGTCGGGACTCCGGGAGCAGTACTTC. Translated: CASSIVSGLREQYF.

This clone was detected only once. V and J are TRBV7-2 and TRBJ2-1, with a tentative D call TRBD2 (6 bases). CDR3 length: 15 amino acids. Germline V gene sequence: CDR1 SGHTA, CDR2 FQGNSA. Trimming cost V 2 bases and J 7 bases, with 15 bases left between them. The CDR3 loop reads CASSLQLAGTNEQFF. CDR3 coding DNA: TGTGCCAGCAGCTTACAACTAGCCGGTACGAATGAGCAGTTCTTC.

The gene calls are TRBV7-9 and TRBJ1-2; TRBD1 aligns across 9 bases. V lost 5 bases, J lost 12 bases, and 10 bases stayed unmatched. Germline CDR1 SEHNR, CDR2 FQNEAQ (reference sequence). The CDR3 length is 13 residues. CDR3 DNA: TGTGCCAGCAGCAAGACCGAGACAGGGGGGGACACCTTC. As protein: CASSKTETGGDTF.